This paragraph covers one TCR delta chain sequence. TCRdb fed the reads into CATT to redo clone calling. Of more than 7,000 delta-chain clones listed, 20% to 25% are singletons. This sample is drawn from a study of gamma-delta chains in newborns, infants, children. Across the whole study: Innate gammadelta T cells reportedly expand polyclonally right after birth, driven by microbial exposure, per the title.

The CDR3 runs 15 residues. CDR1 and CDR2 from the germline V gene are GEAIGNYY and EKD. Trimming removed 4 bases at V and 0 bases at J, with 14 bases between. The sequence was collected from a child who was a newborn, infant or young child, either healthy, febrile or measles-vaccinated (not recorded which). The sample taken for sequencing was blood. V is TRDV2 and J is TRDJ1, with D maybe TRDD3 (6 bases). The CDR3 region is CACDLTGMYTDKLIF. The CDR3 bases are TGTGCCTGTGATCTTACTGGGATGTACACCGATAAACTCATCTTT.